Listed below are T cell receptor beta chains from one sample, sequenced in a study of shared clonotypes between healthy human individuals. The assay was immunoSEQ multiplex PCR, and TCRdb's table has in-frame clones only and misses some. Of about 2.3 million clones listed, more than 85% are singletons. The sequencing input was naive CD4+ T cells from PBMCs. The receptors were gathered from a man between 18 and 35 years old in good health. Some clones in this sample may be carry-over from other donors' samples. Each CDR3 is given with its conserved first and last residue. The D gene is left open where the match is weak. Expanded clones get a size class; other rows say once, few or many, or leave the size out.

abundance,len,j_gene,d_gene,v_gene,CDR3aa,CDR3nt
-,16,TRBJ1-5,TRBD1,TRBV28,CASSSARGQGNQPQHF,TGTGCCAGCAGTTCCGCCAGGGGGCAGGGCAATCAGCCCCAGCATTTT
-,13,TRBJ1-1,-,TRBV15,CATSRDMQHEAFF,TGTGCCACCAGCAGAGATATGCAGCATGAAGCTTTCTTT
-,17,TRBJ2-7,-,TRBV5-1,CASSLEPSSWLRYEQYF,TGCGCCAGCAGCTTGGAGCCGTCCTCTTGGCTCCGCTACGAGCAGTACTTC
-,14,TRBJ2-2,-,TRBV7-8,CASSLQGSTGELFF,TGTGCCAGCAGCCTTCAGGGGAGTACCGGGGAGCTGTTTTTT
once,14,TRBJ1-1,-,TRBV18,CASSPIQGSTEAFF,TGTGCCAGCTCACCAATCCAGGGGAGCACTGAAGCTTTCTTT
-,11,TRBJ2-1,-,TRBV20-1,CSARDQNEQFF,TGCAGTGCTAGAGATCAGAATGAGCAGTTCTTC
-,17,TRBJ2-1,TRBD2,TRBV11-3,CASSFTSGRSSYNEQFF,TGTGCCAGCAGCTTTACTAGCGGGAGAAGCTCCTACAATGAGCAGTTCTTC
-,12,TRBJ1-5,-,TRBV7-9,CASSSDDQPQHF,TGTGCCAGCAGTTCGGACGATCAGCCCCAGCATTTT
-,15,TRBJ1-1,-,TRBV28,CASPPAQGVQSEAFF,TGTGCCAGTCCCCCAGCCCAGGGCGTTCAAAGCGAAGCTTTCTTT
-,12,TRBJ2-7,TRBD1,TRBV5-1,CASSHTGDEQYF,TGCGCCAGCAGCCATACAGGGGACGAGCAGTACTTC
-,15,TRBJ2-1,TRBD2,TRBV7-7,CASSPGTSGSGEQFF,TGTGCCAGCAGCCCAGGGACTAGCGGGAGCGGTGAGCAGTTCTTC
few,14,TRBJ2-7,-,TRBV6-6,CASSYPQGQGEQYF,TGTGCCAGCAGTTACCCCCAGGGCCAGGGGGAGCAGTACTTC
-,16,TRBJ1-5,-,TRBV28,CASSITNPGATGPQHF,TGTGCCAGCAGCATAACAAACCCGGGAGCGACGGGGCCCCAGCATTTT
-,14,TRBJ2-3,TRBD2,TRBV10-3,CAISTSGISDTQYF,TGTGCCATTTCGACTAGCGGGATCTCAGATACGCAGTATTTT
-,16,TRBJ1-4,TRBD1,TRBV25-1,CASSEYSTGPNEKLFF,TGTGCCAGCAGTGAATACTCGACAGGGCCTAATGAAAAACTGTTTTTT
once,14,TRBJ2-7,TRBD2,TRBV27,CASSTSGSSYEQYF,TGTGCCAGCAGCACTAGCGGATCCTCCTACGAGCAGTACTTC
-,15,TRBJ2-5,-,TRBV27,CASSLSGRSQETQYF,TGTGCCAGCAGTTTATCGGGACGGTCCCAAGAGACCCAGTACTTC
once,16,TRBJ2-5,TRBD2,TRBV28,CASSTTSGRAGETQYF,TGTGCCAGCAGTACCACTAGCGGGAGGGCCGGAGAGACCCAGTACTTC
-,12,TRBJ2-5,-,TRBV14,CASSQLKETQYF,TGTGCCAGCAGCCAACTCAAAGAGACCCAGTACTTC
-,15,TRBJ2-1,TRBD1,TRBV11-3,CASSHGQGTYNEQFF,TGTGCCAGCAGCCATGGACAGGGAACCTACAATGAGCAGTTCTTC
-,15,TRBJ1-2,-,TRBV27,CASSPSDSRGGGYTF,TGTGCCAGCAGTCCTTCCGACAGCCGAGGGGGGGGCTACACCTTC
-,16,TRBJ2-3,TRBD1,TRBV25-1,CASSDLDRGWTDTQYF,TGTGCCAGCAGTGACCTGGACAGGGGATGGACAGATACGCAGTATTTT
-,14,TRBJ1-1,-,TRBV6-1,CASSSRGLYTEAFF,TGTGCCAGCAGTTCCAGGGGTTTGTACACTGAAGCTTTCTTT
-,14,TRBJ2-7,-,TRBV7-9,CASSHQRQLLEQYF,TGTGCCAGCAGCCACCAGAGACAGCTCTTAGAGCAGTACTTC
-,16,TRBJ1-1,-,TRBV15,CATSRAISSIGAEAFF,TGTGCCACCAGCAGGGCTATTTCCTCAATCGGAGCTGAAGCTTTCTTT
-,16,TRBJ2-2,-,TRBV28,CASSLAQRVETGELFF,TGTGCCAGCAGTCTCGCACAGCGGGTAGAAACCGGGGAGCTGTTTTTT
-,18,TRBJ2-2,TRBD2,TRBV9,CASSVGLGGRGNTGELFF,TGTGCCAGCAGCGTAGGTCTGGGAGGGCGGGGGAACACCGGGGAGCTGTTTTTT
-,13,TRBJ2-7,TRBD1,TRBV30,CAGRGDRAHEQYF,TGTGCCGGAAGGGGGGACAGGGCCCACGAGCAGTACTTC
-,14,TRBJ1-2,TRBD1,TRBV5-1,CASSLWDREYGYTF,TGCGCCAGCAGCTTGTGGGACAGGGAATATGGCTACACCTTC
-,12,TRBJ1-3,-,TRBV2,CASEGGGNTIYF,TGTGCCAGCGAGGGGGGTGGAAACACCATATATTTT